The clone carrying this T cell receptor beta chain occurred a few times. The data stem from a study of technical replicates of blood from a few donors. Assay used: immunoSEQ multiplex PCR; TCRdb lists only in-frame clones, some missing. The table has tens of thousands of clones, 90% to 97% seen once. The CDR3 has 15 residues. CDR1 and CDR2 (germline): SGHTA, FQGNSA. The J segment lost 3 bases and the V segment lost 4 bases, leaving 1 base of the junction unmatched. The clonotype originates from a human donor in good health. The sequenced material came from T cells isolated from PBMCs. J is TRBJ2-5 and V is TRBV7-2; 14 nucleotides agree with TRBD2. The CDR3 DNA is TGTGCCAGCAGCTCGGGACTAGCGGGAGAAGAGACCCAGTACTTC. Encoded protein: CASSSGLAGEETQYF.